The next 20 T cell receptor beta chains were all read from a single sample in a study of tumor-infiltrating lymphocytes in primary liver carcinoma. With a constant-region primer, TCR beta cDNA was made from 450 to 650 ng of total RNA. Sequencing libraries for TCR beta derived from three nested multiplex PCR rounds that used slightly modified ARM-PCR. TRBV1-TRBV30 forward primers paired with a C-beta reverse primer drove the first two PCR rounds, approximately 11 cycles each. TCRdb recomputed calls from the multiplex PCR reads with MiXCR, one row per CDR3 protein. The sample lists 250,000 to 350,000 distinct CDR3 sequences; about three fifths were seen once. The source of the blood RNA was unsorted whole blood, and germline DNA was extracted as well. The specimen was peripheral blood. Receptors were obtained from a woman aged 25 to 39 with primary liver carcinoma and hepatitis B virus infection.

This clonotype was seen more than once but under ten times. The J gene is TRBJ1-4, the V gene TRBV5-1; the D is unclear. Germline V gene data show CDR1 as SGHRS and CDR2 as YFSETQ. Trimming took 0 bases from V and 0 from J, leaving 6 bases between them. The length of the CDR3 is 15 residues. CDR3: CASSLGGSTNEKLFF. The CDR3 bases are TGCGCCAGCAGCTTGGGCGGGTCAACTAATGAAAAACTGTTTTTT.

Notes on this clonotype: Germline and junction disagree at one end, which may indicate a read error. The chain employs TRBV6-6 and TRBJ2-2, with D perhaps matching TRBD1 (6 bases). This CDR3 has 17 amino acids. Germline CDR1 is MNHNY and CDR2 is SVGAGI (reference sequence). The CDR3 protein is CASSYSTGGWYTGDLFF. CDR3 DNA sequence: TGTGCCAGCAGTTACTCGACTGGGGGCTGGTACACCGGGGATCTGTTTTTT.

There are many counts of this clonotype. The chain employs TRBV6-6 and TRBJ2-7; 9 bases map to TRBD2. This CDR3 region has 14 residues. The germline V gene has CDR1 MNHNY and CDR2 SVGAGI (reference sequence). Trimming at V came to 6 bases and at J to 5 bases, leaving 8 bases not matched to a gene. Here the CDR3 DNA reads TGTGCCAGCAGCCCTACTAGCGGGCGGAACGAGCAGTACTTC. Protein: CASSPTSGRNEQYF.

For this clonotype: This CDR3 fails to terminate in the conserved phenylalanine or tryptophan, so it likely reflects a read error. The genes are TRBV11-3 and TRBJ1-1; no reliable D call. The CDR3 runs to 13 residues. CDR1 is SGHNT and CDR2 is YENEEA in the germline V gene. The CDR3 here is CVSSLESNTEAFL. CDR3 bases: TGTGTCAGCAGCTTAGAATCGAACACTGAAGCTTTCCTT.

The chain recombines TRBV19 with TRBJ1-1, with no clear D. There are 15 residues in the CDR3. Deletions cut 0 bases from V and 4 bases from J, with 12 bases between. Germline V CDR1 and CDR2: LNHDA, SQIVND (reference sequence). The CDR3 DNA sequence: TGTGCCAGTAGTATAGAGGGCATGGGGTCCACTGAAGCTTTCTTT. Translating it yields CASSIEGMGSTEAFF.

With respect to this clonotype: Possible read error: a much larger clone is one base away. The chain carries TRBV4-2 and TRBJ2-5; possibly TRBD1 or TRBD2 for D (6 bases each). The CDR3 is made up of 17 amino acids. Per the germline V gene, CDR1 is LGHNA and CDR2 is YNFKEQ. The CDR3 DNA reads TGTGACAGCAGCCAAGTCTTAGGCAGGGGAGGCGAAGAGACCCAGTACTTC. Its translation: CDSSQVLGRGGEETQYF.

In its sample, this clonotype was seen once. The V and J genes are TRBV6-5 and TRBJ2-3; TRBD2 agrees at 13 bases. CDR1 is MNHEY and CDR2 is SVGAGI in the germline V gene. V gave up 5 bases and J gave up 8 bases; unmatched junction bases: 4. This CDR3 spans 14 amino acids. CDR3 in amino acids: CASSRTSGRGTQYF. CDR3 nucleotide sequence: TGTGCCAGCAGTCGGACTAGCGGGAGAGGTACGCAGTATTTT.

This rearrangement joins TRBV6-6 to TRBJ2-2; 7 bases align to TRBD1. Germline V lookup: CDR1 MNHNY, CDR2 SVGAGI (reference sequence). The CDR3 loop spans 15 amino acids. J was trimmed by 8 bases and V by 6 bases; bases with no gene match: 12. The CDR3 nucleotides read TGTGCCAGCAGCACCACCCAGACAGGGCTGGGGGAGCTGTTTTTT. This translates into CASSTTQTGLGELFF.

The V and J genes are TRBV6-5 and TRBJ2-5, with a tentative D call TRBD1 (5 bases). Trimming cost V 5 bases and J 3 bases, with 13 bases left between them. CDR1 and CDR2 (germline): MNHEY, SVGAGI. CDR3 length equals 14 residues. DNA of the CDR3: TGTGCCAGCAGTATGACAGAGGACGAAGAGACCCAGTACTTC. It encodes CASSMTEDEETQYF.

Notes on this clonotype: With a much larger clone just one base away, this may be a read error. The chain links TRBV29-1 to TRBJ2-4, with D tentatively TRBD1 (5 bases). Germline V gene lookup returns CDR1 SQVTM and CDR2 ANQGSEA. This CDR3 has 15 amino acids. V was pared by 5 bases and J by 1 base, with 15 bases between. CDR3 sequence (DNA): TGCAGCGTTAGGGGTACGGAGACCGCCAAAAACATTCAGTACTTC. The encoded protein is CSVRGTETAKNIQYF.

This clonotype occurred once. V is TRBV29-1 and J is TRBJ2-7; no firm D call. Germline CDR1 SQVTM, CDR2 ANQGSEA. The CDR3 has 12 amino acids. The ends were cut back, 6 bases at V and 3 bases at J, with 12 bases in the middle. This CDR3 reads CSVGQVSYEQYF. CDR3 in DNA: TGCAGCGTAGGGCAAGTTAGCTACGAGCAGTACTTC.

The CDR3 here is CASGPTSGRKAEQFF. The CDR3 nucleotides are TGCGCCAGCGGGCCCACTAGCGGGAGAAAGGCTGAGCAGTTCTTC. This chain links TRBV10-2 with TRBJ2-1, with 11 bases fitting TRBD2. This CDR3 region has 15 residues. Germline-derived CDR1 and CDR2 are WSHSY and SAAADI. V trimming: 8 bases; J trimming: 9 bases; junction bases outside the gene matches: 12.

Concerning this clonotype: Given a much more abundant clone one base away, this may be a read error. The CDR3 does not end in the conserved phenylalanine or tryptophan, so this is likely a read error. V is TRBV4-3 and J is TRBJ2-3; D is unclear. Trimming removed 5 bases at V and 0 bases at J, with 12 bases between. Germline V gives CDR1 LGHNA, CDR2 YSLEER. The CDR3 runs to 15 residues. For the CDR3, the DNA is TGCGCCAGCAGCGGATCCTACCGTAGCACAGATACGCAGTATCTT. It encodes CASSGSYRSTDTQYL.

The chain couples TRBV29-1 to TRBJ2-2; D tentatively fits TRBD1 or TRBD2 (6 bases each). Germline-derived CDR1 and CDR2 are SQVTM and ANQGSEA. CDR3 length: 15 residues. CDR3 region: CRVKPGDFFTGELFF. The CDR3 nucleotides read TGCAGAGTTAAACCAGGGGACTTCTTCACCGGGGAGCTGTTTTTT.

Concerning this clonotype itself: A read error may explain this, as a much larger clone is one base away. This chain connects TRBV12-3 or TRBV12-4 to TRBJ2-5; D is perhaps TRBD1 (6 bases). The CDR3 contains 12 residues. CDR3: CTSRGGGETQYF. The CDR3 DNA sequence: TGTACCAGCAGGGGTGGTGGGGAGACCCAGTACTTC.

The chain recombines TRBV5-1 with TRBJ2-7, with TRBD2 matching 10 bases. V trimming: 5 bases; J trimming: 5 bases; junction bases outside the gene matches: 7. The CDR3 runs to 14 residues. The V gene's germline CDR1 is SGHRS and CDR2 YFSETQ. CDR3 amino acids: CASRRAGGPHEQYF. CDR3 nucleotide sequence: TGCGCCAGCAGGCGAGCGGGAGGGCCCCACGAGCAGTACTTC.

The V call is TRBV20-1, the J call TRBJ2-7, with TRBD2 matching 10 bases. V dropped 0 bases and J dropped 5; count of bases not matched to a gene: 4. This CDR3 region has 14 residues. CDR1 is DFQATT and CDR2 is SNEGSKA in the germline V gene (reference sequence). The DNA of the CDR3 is TGCAGTGCTAGAGATGCTAGCGGGAGCAACGAGCAGTACTTC. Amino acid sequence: CSARDASGSNEQYF.

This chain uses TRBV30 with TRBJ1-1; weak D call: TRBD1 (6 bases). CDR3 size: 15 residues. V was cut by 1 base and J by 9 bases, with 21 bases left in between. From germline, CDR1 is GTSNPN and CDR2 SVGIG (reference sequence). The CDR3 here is CAWSGAVSGGAKAFF. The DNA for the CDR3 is TGTGCCTGGAGTGGAGCTGTTAGCGGGGGCGCGAAAGCTTTCTTT.

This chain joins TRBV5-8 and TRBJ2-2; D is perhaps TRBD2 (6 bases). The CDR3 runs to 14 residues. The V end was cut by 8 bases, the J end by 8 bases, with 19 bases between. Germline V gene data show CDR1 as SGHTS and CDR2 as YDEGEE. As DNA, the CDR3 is TGTGCCAGTAGCCCGGGGGACTTACTTGGGGAGCTGTTTTTT. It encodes CASSPGDLLGELFF.

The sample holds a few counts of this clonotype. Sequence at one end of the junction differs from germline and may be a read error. The CDR3 region is CASSFGNTICF. In DNA form, the CDR3 reads TGTGCCAGCAGTTTTGGAAACACCATATGTTTT. The rearrangement links TRBV6-5 to TRBJ1-3; D gene uncertain. Germline CDR1 reads MNHEY; CDR2 reads SVGAGI. This CDR3 comprises 11 residues.